The subject of this entry is one TCR beta chain. The antigen remains undetermined. Each CDR3 protein gets one entry after TCRdb re-called the 5' RACE reads with MiXCR. The sample yields hundreds of thousands of distinct CDR3 sequences, about a fifth seen once. This sample was included in a study of T-cell memory formation after mild COVID-19. This CDR3 comprises 17 residues. V lost 3 bases, J lost 1 base, and 13 bases lay in between. CDR1 and CDR2 from the germline V gene are LGHDT and YNNKEL (reference sequence). General study results and limits: The finding that pre-infection memory included some responding clones suggested that cross-reactive memory joined. SARS-CoV-2 specificity of second-wave clones peaking day 37 was unconfirmed. A balance of CD4 and CD8 characterized clones contracting day 15 to 85, whereas later expanders leaned CD4+.

This TCR was sampled from an adult woman who had mild COVID-19 (a few samples of this study predate the infection). Cell type and time point are not known. The V gene is TRBV3-1, the J gene TRBJ2-6; weak D call: TRBD2 (5 bases). Material: PBMCs or a T cell subset sorted from them (not recorded which). The CDR3 spells CASSHNGVRSGANVLTF. The CDR3 nucleotides are TGTGCCAGCAGCCATAACGGGGTGCGATCTGGGGCCAACGTCCTGACTTTC.